The 15 T cell receptor beta chains below were found in one sample sequenced in a study of blood T cell repertoires in COVID-19 (TCRdb year 2020). Library preparation was by the immunoSEQ multiplex PCR assay. TCRdb re-hosts the immuneACCESS table, in-frame sequences only. Its copies lack some clones; in the studies checked, an unresolved V gene accounts for under half of them, and the cause for the rest is not known. The sample profile shows tens of thousands of clones; 75% to 90% of them were found once. 16% of the sample goes to the ten largest clones. The sequencing sample was made of peripheral blood. Receptors originate from a woman aged 80 or over with active or convalescent COVID-19.

V gene TRBV20-1 combines with J gene TRBJ1-2, with D hard to call. CDR3 size: 14 residues. V lost 3 bases to trimming and J lost 1 base, with 12 bases between them. The germline CDR1 and CDR2 sequences are DFQATT and SNEGSKA (reference sequence). The CDR3 is CSASIRAVNYGYTF. CDR3 coding DNA: TGCAGTGCTAGTATACGAGCCGTTAACTATGGCTACACCTTC.

The J gene is TRBJ1-2, the V gene TRBV7-2; a weak D match, TRBD1 (5 bases). CDR1 and CDR2 (germline): SGHTA, FQGNSA. The CDR3 contains 15 residues. Trimming removed 0 bases from V and 7 bases from J, with 15 bases in between. CDR3: CASSLANRQGAGYTF. CDR3 coding DNA: TGTGCCAGCAGCTTAGCGAATAGGCAGGGTGCTGGCTACACCTTC.

The V gene is TRBV4-2, the J gene TRBJ1-5; D is undetermined. Per germline, CDR1 LGHNA and CDR2 YNFKEQ. V lost 4 bases and J 1 base, leaving 20 bases between the germline ends. The CDR3 totals 18 residues. Here the CDR3 reads CASSPESSSSGSNQPQHF. CDR3 coding DNA: TGTGCCAGCAGCCCGGAGTCCTCTTCAAGCGGAAGCAATCAGCCCCAGCATTTT.

The rearrangement uses TRBV6-2 or TRBV6-3 and TRBJ1-5; D may be TRBD1 (5 bases). V was cut by 2 bases and J by 4 bases, with 12 bases left in between. The CDR3 sequence is 15 residues long. Germline V gene lookup returns CDR1 MNHEY and CDR2 SVGEGT. CDR3 nucleotides: TGTGCCAGCAGTTACGGAGACAGCTATAATCAGCCCCAGCATTTT. This sequence encodes CASSYGDSYNQPQHF.

The chain uses TRBV7-2 and TRBJ1-6, with 8 bases lining up with TRBD1. The J segment lost 6 bases and the V segment lost 0 bases, leaving 4 bases of the junction unmatched. The CDR3 has 16 residues. Germline CDR1 reads SGHTA; CDR2 reads FQGNSA. CDR3: CASSLAGGTGNSPLHF. CDR3 sequence (DNA): TGTGCCAGCAGCTTAGCGGGGGGGACAGGTAATTCACCCCTCCACTTT. Full variable domain (missing parts from reference TRBV7-2 and TRBJ1-6): GAGVSQSPSNKVTEKGKDVELRCDPISGHTALYWYRQSLGQGLEFLIYFQGNSAPDKSGLPSDRFSAERTGGSVSTLTIQRTQQEDSAVYLCASSLAGGTGNSPLHFGNGTRLTVT.

The chain carries TRBV30 and TRBJ1-1; perhaps TRBD1 as D (5 bases). Germline CDR1 reads GTSNPN; CDR2 reads SVGIG (reference sequence). Trimming stripped 3 bases from V and 10 bases from J, with 21 bases between. This CDR3 contains 14 residues. The CDR3 loop reads CAWSAPGAPSLAFF. CDR3 DNA sequence: TGTGCCTGGAGCGCACCTGGGGCCCCCTCTTTAGCTTTCTTT.

V is TRBV28 and J is TRBJ2-7; TRBD1 matches at 8 bases. CDR1 is MDHEN and CDR2 is SYDVKM in the germline V gene. CDR3 length equals 14 residues. V gave up 4 bases and J gave up 3 bases; unmatched junction bases: 5. CDR3 amino acids: CASSSGTGNYEQYF. CDR3 DNA: TGTGCCAGCAGTTCCGGGACAGGCAACTACGAGCAGTACTTC.

The chain has TRBV29-1 and TRBJ2-3; D possibly corresponds to TRBD2 (7 bases). The germline gives CDR1 SQVTM, CDR2 ANQGSEA. Trimming removed 4 bases at V and 2 bases at J, with 13 bases between. The CDR3 extends over 14 amino acids. The CDR3 spells CSVARGASTDTQYF. As DNA, the CDR3 is TGCAGCGTTGCTCGGGGGGCTTCCACAGATACGCAGTATTTT.

The chain joins TRBV29-1 to TRBJ1-2, with TRBD1 as a possible D gene (6 bases). Germline V lookup: CDR1 SQVTM, CDR2 ANQGSEA. Trimming left V 4 bases short and J 4 bases short, with 16 bases between. This CDR3 is 14 amino acids long. The CDR3 protein is CSVGATQGRYGYTF. In DNA form, the CDR3 reads TGCAGCGTTGGGGCCACACAGGGCCGCTATGGCTACACCTTC.

J is TRBJ2-6 and V is TRBV4-1, with 10 bases lining up with TRBD1. J gave up 0 bases and V 1 base, and 6 bases lay outside the gene matches. The CDR3 runs to 19 residues. CDR1 and CDR2 from the germline V gene are MGHRA and YSYEKL. CDR3 amino acids: CASSQAGTGEHSGANVLTF. The CDR3 bases are TGCGCCAGCAGCCAAGCCGGGACAGGGGAGCACTCTGGGGCCAACGTCCTGACTTTC.

The chain couples TRBV5-1 to TRBJ2-3; 12 positions match TRBD1. There are 16 residues in the CDR3. J was trimmed by 3 bases and V by 4 bases; bases with no gene match: 6. The V gene's germline CDR1 is SGHRS and CDR2 YFSETQ. This CDR3 is CASSTGTGGPTDTQYF. The CDR3 bases are TGCGCCAGCAGCACAGGGACAGGGGGCCCGACAGATACGCAGTATTTT.

The chain is built from TRBV7-2 and TRBJ1-3; 10 nucleotides agree with TRBD1. The CDR3 sequence is 15 residues long. Germline V gene data show CDR1 as SGHTA and CDR2 as FQGNSA. V shed 5 bases, J shed 2 bases, and the junction held 3 bases outside the gene matches. The CDR3 spells CASSPGTGAGNTIYF. The CDR3 bases are TGTGCCAGCAGCCCTGGGACAGGGGCTGGAAACACCATATATTTT.

The V and J genes are TRBV6-5 and TRBJ2-3; D unclear. Germline CDR1 is MNHEY and CDR2 is SVGAGI. Trimming stripped 2 bases from V and 4 bases from J, with 10 bases between. The CDR3 length is 14 residues. The DNA for the CDR3 is TGTGCCAGCAGTTACGATAGAGGCCCAGATACGCAGTATTTT. This sequence encodes CASSYDRGPDTQYF.

This clone was counted only a few times. The chain couples TRBV4-3 to TRBJ1-1; D is perhaps TRBD1 (6 bases). The CDR3 runs to 15 residues. CDR1 and CDR2 from the germline V gene are LGHNA and YSLEER. Trimming cost V 4 bases and J 0 bases, with 12 bases left between them. Here the CDR3 DNA reads TGCGCCAGCAGCCCAGGGGCAGGGATGAACACTGAAGCTTTCTTT. Protein product: CASSPGAGMNTEAFF.

The chain uses TRBV7-9 and TRBJ1-5; 10 bases match TRBD1. The CDR3 loop spans 13 amino acids. The V gene's germline CDR1 is SEHNR and CDR2 FQNEAQ (reference sequence). Trimming at V came to 8 bases and at J to 3 bases, leaving 1 base not matched to a gene. The CDR3 DNA reads as TGTGCCAGCGGGACAGGGGACAATCAGCCCCAGCATTTT. This sequence encodes CASGTGDNQPQHF.